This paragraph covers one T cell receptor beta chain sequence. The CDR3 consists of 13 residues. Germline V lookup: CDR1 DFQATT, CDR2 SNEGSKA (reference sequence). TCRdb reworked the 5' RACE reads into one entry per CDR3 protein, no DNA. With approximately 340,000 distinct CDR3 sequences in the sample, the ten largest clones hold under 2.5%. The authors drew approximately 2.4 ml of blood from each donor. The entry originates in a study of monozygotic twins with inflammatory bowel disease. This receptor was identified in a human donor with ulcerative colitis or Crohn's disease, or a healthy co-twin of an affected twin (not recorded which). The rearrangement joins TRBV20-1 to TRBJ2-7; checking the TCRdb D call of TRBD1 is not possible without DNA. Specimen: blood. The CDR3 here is CSACRDRANKQYF.